This TCR beta chain was obtained from a study of PD-L1 blockade in urothelial cancer. Study context: Of approximately 29 patients, about two dozen were males with bladder-origin urothelial cancer. Blood drawn 3 weeks (second dose) and 6 weeks after treatment start was analyzed. Researchers found blood samples held a median of around 140,000 T cells.

CDR1 and CDR2 from the germline V gene are LGHNA and YNFKEQ. V gave up 5 bases and J gave up 2 bases; unmatched junction bases: 1. This CDR3 has 13 residues. The method was immunoSEQ multiplex PCR; TCRdb's version includes in-frame clones alone and lacks a portion of them. Here the sample spans tens of thousands of clones, about 89% being singletons. Time point of the sample: pretreatment peripheral blood. The source was PBMCs, collected around atezolizumab (anti-PD-L1) treatment. This clonotype originated in a woman at least 80 years old with urothelial cancer. The chain has TRBV4-2 and TRBJ2-3; 7 bases line up with TRBD2. The CDR3 DNA sequence: TGTGCCAGCAGCAGCGGGGACACAGATACGCAGTATTTT. Amino acids: CASSSGDTDTQYF.